These T cell receptor beta chains were read from a single sample in a study of shared clonotypes between healthy human individuals. Generated by immunoSEQ multiplex PCR, the TCRdb table keeps only in-frame clones and is missing some. The sample shows about 560,000 clones, around 78% of them seen only once. The sequenced material came from PBMCs. Receptors were obtained from a middle-aged woman in good health. Some clones in this sample may be carry-over from other donors' samples. The conserved cysteine and the conserved F or W are not part of the CDR3 here. Each record gives: V gene, CDR3 protein.

>TRBV7-2
ASSRTYTEAF
>TRBV7-2
ASSRIEPGNTIY
>TRBV7-8
ASSFRRGSYEQY
>TRBV5-1
ASSTDRPFTGELF
>TRBV21-1
ASSERESSTDTQY
>TRBV28
ASSLDYEQY
>TRBV5-1
ASSVRAAGTGELF
>TRBV14
ASSLRAISLEQY
>TRBV28
ASSWGNNSPLH
>TRBV5-1
ASSLAPQGDTDTQY
>TRBV5-1
ASSSGTSGIETQY
>TRBV7-7
ASSLGVAVQETQY
>TRBV30
AWSVGVAKNIQY
>TRBV4-3
ASSQDSAGGSDTQY
>TRBV7-9
ASSQGLAGGPLYEQY
>TRBV7-2
ASSLGGQSYNEQF
>TRBV30
AWSVLRSGYGYT
>TRBV6-6
ASTLDTSNQPQH
>TRBV5-1
ASTGISGRTDTQY
>TRBV11-2
ASSLARSSYEQY
>TRBV6-6
ASSSWVAAPYEQY
>TRBV28
ASSPADGDNSPLH
>TRBV2
ASRRRVNQPQH
>TRBV9
ASDSGTAGNTIY
>TRBV28
ASSDPEGYT
>TRBV5-1
ASSKGTSGTTVYEQY
>TRBV20-1
SAQLQETQY
>TRBV28
ASRAPGQGAADGYT
>TRBV28
ASSSPWTGGVTEAF
>TRBV7-8
ASSPLAGTWTGELF
>TRBV19
ASSPREGGPYNEQF
>TRBV5-1
ASSPGAGMWSTDTQY
>TRBV6-4
ASSERTASTDTQY
>TRBV10-3
AITSLAGGGEQY
>TRBV4-2
ASSQDGREGAETQY
>TRBV2
ASSVEFYNEQF